This TCR beta chain was observed in a study of CD8+ T cells in alopecia areata. Study summary: In an open-label trial, patients got 5 to 10 mg tofacitinib twice daily.

Treatment: oral pan-JAK inhibitor, 5-10 mg twice daily. CDR3 size: 12 residues. The germline V gene has CDR1 SGHRS and CDR2 YFSETQ. V was clipped by 5 bases and J by 10 bases, with 14 bases between them. The authors extracted RNA and reverse transcribed it into cDNA as the sequencing template. Assay used: immunoSEQ multiplex PCR; TCRdb lists only in-frame clones, some missing. The data hold about 210,000 clones, with around two fifths observed a single time. Source: CD4+ T cells sorted from blood, taken at approximately week 30, from a patient treated with tofacitinib. The source of this sequence is a human donor with alopecia areata. This rearrangement joins TRBV5-1 to TRBJ2-3; tentatively, D is TRBD1 (5 bases). This chain's CDR3 is CASRLRQGAQYF. CDR3 nucleotides: TGCGCCAGCAGGCTTAGACAAGGGGCGCAGTATTTT.